Here is one T cell receptor beta chain with its context. These data belong to a study of blood T cell repertoires in COVID-19. The method was immunoSEQ multiplex PCR; TCRdb's version includes in-frame clones alone and lacks a portion of them. Here the sample spans 150,000 to 200,000 clones, 90% being singletons. The sample was peripheral blood. The sequence came from a man aged 45-65 years with acute or convalescent COVID-19.

The CDR3 loop is CASSSRTGYNEQFF. In DNA form, the CDR3 reads TGTGCCAGCAGCTCCCGGACAGGCTACAATGAGCAGTTCTTC. This chain uses TRBV9 with TRBJ2-1, with 7 bases identical to TRBD1. Germline V gene lookup returns CDR1 SGDLS and CDR2 YYNGEE. The CDR3 is 14 residues long. V dropped 4 bases and J dropped 3; count of bases not matched to a gene: 4.